These 11 T cell receptor beta chains were sequenced from one sample in a study of regulatory T cells in long-lasting Graves disease. Time point described: persistent/refractory GD, antithyroid drugs over 5 years with positive TRAb. RNA extracted from PBMCs served as the sequencing template. Arm-PCR of CDR3 regions and iRepertoire HTBI primers were the basis on which TCR beta libraries were built. TCRdb reprocessed the multiplex PCR reads with MiXCR, giving one entry per CDR3 protein. Here the sample spans 300,000 to 400,000 distinct CDR3 sequences, less than 20% being singletons. Sequences were derived from peripheral blood mononuclear cells (PBMCs), sampled when the disease was refractory, from a patient treated with antithyroid drugs. The receptors come from a female donor with Graves disease.

The CDR3 region is CASNDRPNSYEQYF. CDR3 nucleotides: TGTGCCAGCAACGACAGACCCAACTCCTACGAGCAGTACTTC. The V and J genes are TRBV5-5 and TRBJ2-7; D may be TRBD1 (5 bases). The CDR3 spans 14 residues. Looked up from germline, CDR1 is SGHKS and CDR2 is YYEKEE (reference sequence). The V end was cut by 6 bases, the J end by 0 bases, with 13 bases between.

This clonotype was observed at least ten times. V is TRBV12-3 or TRBV12-4 and J is TRBJ1-6; 9 nucleotides agree with TRBD1. CDR3 length equals 14 residues. Germline trimming cut 3 bases from V and 10 bases from J; bases unmatched to any gene: 4. DNA for the CDR3: TGTGCCAGCAGTTTGGGGACAGGGTGGTCACCCCTCCACTTT. This sequence encodes CASSLGTGWSPLHF.

Remarks on this clonotype: A read error may explain this, as a much larger clone is one base away. This chain joins TRBV20-1 and TRBJ2-7, with 11 bases identical to TRBD2. V lost 5 bases, J lost 5 bases, and 5 bases stayed unmatched. Germline V gene sequence: CDR1 DFQATT, CDR2 SNEGSKA (reference sequence). The CDR3 consists of 13 residues. CDR3 residues: CSAYSGREHEQYF. CDR3 nucleotide sequence: TGCAGTGCTTATAGCGGGAGGGAACACGAGCAGTACTTC.

This clonotype appeared many times. The chain links TRBV7-9 to TRBJ1-1; TRBD1 matches 7 bases. Germline-derived CDR1 and CDR2 are SEHNR and FQNEAQ (reference sequence). After removal of 3 bases from V and 1 base from J, the junction contained 8 bases not matched to a gene. This CDR3 has 16 amino acids. CDR3 sequence reads: CASSLPRTGGNTEAFF. In nucleotides, the CDR3 is TGTGCCAGCAGCTTGCCGAGGACAGGTGGGAACACTGAAGCTTTCTTT.

The sample holds many counts of this clonotype. The V call is TRBV28, the J call TRBJ2-7; no definite D call. This CDR3 region has 13 residues. Germline V lookup: CDR1 MDHEN, CDR2 SYDVKM. V lost 3 bases and J 5 bases, leaving 11 bases between the germline ends. The CDR3 protein is CASSFDNPDEQYF. In DNA, the CDR3 is TGTGCCAGCAGTTTCGACAATCCGGACGAGCAGTACTTC.

A few counts support this clonotype. The chain carries TRBV28 and TRBJ2-1; D is undetermined. The length of the CDR3 is 12 residues. Trimming stripped 9 bases from V and 12 bases from J, with 18 bases between. Germline lookup yields CDR1 MDHEN and CDR2 SYDVKM. The DNA for the CDR3 is TGTGCCAGTTCCTTCGGCGGATGGGTGCAGTTCTTC. It codes for CASSFGGWVQFF.

Only a few counts were recorded for this clonotype. This chain connects TRBV20-1 to TRBJ1-2; TRBD1 might be the D (6 bases). CDR3 length: 13 residues. Trimming removed 6 bases at V and 5 bases at J, with 16 bases between. Per germline, CDR1 DFQATT and CDR2 SNEGSKA (reference sequence). CDR3 in DNA: TGCAGTGCACGGCGGGGGGCTCAGTATGGCTACACCTTC. It is translated as CSARRGAQYGYTF.

The sample holds a few counts of this clonotype. This chain links TRBV7-3 with TRBJ1-2; perhaps TRBD1 as D (5 bases). CDR1 is SGHTA and CDR2 is FQGTGA in the germline V gene. This CDR3 is 14 amino acids long. With 5 bases removed from V and 8 bases from J, the gap between germline ends came to 18 bases. CDR3 DNA: TGTGCCAGCAGCCCGAACACTAGGGGCGGCGGCTACACCTTC. This translates into CASSPNTRGGGYTF.

In its sample, this clonotype was seen many times. The V call is TRBV11-2, the J call TRBJ2-7; 14 nucleotides match TRBD2. The CDR3 totals 18 residues. The germline V gene has CDR1 SGHAT and CDR2 FQNNGV. V trimming: 3 bases; J trimming: 0 bases; junction bases outside the gene matches: 7. Here the CDR3 DNA reads TGTGCCAGCAGCTTCGGACTAGCGGGGGGCCGGGGCTCCTACGAGCAGTACTTC. Translation: CASSFGLAGGRGSYEQYF.

This clonotype was seen ten or more times. V is TRBV5-1 and J is TRBJ1-4; D uncertain. The CDR3 is made up of 16 amino acids. CDR1 SGHRS and CDR2 YFSETQ come from the germline V gene. V was cut by 0 bases and J by 5 bases, with 14 bases left in between. The CDR3 DNA reads TGCGCCAGCAGCTTGGCTTTGTCCAGCGGGAATGAAAAACTGTTTTTT. Encoded protein: CASSLALSSGNEKLFF. The complete variable domain, with remaining parts taken from reference TRBV5-1 and TRBJ1-4, reads KAGVTQTPRYLIKTRGQQVTLSCSPISGHRSVSWYQQTPGQGLQFLFEYFSETQRNKGNFPGRFSGRQFSNSRSEMNVSTLELGDSALYLCASSLALSSGNEKLFFGSGTQLSVL.

The V gene is TRBV6-2 or TRBV6-3, the J gene TRBJ2-2; 7 bases fit TRBD2. V trimming: 2 bases; J trimming: 5 bases; junction bases outside the gene matches: 5. The CDR3 sequence is 15 residues long. The germline V gene has CDR1 MNHEY and CDR2 SVGEGT. CDR3 loop: CASSYGGGLTGELFF. CDR3 bases: TGTGCCAGCAGTTACGGGGGGGGTCTTACCGGGGAGCTGTTTTTT.